The next 27 T cell receptor beta chains were all read from a single sample in a study of cytomegalovirus exposure and HLA in healthy donors. The assay was immunoSEQ multiplex PCR, and TCRdb's table has in-frame clones only and misses some. The sample holds some 150,000 clones; roughly nine tenths are singletons and the top ten take about 0.7%. Specimen: PBMCs. The receptors shown here come from a man aged 18 to 30 in good health and CMV-seronegative.

The CDR3 spells CARRQGWDTEAFF. CDR3 in DNA: TGTGCCAGAAGACAGGGGTGGGACACTGAAGCTTTCTTT. V usage is TRBV25-1 and J usage is TRBJ1-1, with 8 bases lining up with TRBD1. J gave up 3 bases and V 9 bases, and 6 bases lay outside the gene matches. The CDR3 runs to 13 residues. Germline V gene lookup returns CDR1 MGHDK and CDR2 SYGVNS.

This clone was recorded only once. The rearrangement joins TRBV7-6 to TRBJ2-5; D call uncertain. Trimming stripped 4 bases from V and 5 bases from J, with 11 bases between. CDR1 is SGHVS, CDR2 FNYEAQ, per germline. CDR3 length: 13 residues. This CDR3 is CASSYNPQETQYF. CDR3 nucleotides: TGTGCCAGCAGCTACAACCCTCAGGAGACCCAGTACTTC.

The chain is built from TRBV4-1 and TRBJ2-7, with 11 bases that match TRBD2. The CDR3 runs to 15 residues. CDR1 is MGHRA and CDR2 is YSYEKL in the germline V gene. V shed 4 bases, J shed 1 base, and the junction held 3 bases outside the gene matches. CDR3 nucleotides: TGCGCCAGCAGCCCCTGGACTAGCGGGTCCTACGAGCAGTACTTC. This sequence encodes CASSPWTSGSYEQYF.

This sequence joins TRBV5-1 and TRBJ2-2; 8 bases align to TRBD1. The ends lost 4 bases at V and 4 bases at J; junction bases unmatched: 12. CDR1 and CDR2 from the germline V gene are SGHRS and YFSETQ. The CDR3 loop spans 17 amino acids. This CDR3 reads CASSRLTPGGRTGELFF. CDR3 coding DNA: TGCGCCAGCAGCCGACTAACCCCAGGGGGCCGCACCGGGGAGCTGTTTTTT.

This clone was seen only a few times. This rearrangement joins TRBV2 to TRBJ1-6; D call uncertain. The CDR3 is 16 amino acids. With 7 bases removed from V and 0 bases from J, the gap between germline ends came to 13 bases. CDR1 SNHLY and CDR2 FYNNEI come from the germline V gene. CDR3 in DNA: TGTGCCAGCAAGGTTTTGGAGAGCTCCTATAATTCACCCCTCCACTTT. This encodes CASKVLESSYNSPLHF.

The V gene is TRBV11-2, the J gene TRBJ2-1; 11 bases map to TRBD2. The germline V gene encodes CDR1 SGHAT and CDR2 FQNNGV. This CDR3 has 15 amino acids. The ends lost 6 bases at V and 9 bases at J; junction bases unmatched: 10. The CDR3 here is CASRVLAGAGGEQFF. The CDR3 nucleotides read TGTGCCAGCAGAGTACTAGCGGGAGCGGGAGGTGAGCAGTTCTTC.

The rearrangement uses TRBV20-1 and TRBJ2-7; D gene uncertain. Trimming took off 3 bases at V and 3 bases at J, with 6 bases between the two ends. Germline V gene lookup returns CDR1 DFQATT and CDR2 SNEGSKA (reference sequence). The length of the CDR3 is 11 residues. The CDR3 sequence is CSASSNYEQYF. The DNA of the CDR3 is TGCAGTGCTAGTTCCAACTACGAGCAGTACTTC.

The chain carries TRBV14 and TRBJ1-3; D is uncertain. The V end lost 2 bases, the J end lost 3 bases, and 23 bases lay between the germline ends. Germline CDR1 reads SGHDN; CDR2 reads FVKESK. The CDR3 has 19 residues. The CDR3 DNA reads TGTGCCAGCAGCCAAAGAAACTTGCGCCCAGGAACTCTTGGAAACACCATATATTTT. Translation gives CASSQRNLRPGTLGNTIYF. The full variable domain, its missing parts supplied by reference TRBV14 and TRBJ1-3, is EAGVTQFPSHSVIEKGQTVTLRCDPISGHDNLYWYRRVMGKEIKFLLHFVKESKQDESGMPNNRFLAERTGGTYSTLKVQPAELEDSGVYFCASSQRNLRPGTLGNTIYFGEGSWLTVV.

The chain carries TRBV15 and TRBJ2-1; no definite D call. Germline V gene data show CDR1 as LNHNV and CDR2 as YYDKDF (reference sequence). V was clipped by 0 bases and J by 4 bases, with 10 bases between them. This CDR3 is 15 amino acids long. The CDR3 DNA reads TGTGCCACCAGCAGAGACGTGTCAGGATACAATGAGCAGTTCTTC. This sequence encodes CATSRDVSGYNEQFF.

This clone was observed a few times. J is TRBJ1-2 and V is TRBV30, with D tentatively TRBD1 (6 bases). The germline V gene has CDR1 GTSNPN and CDR2 SVGIG (reference sequence). The CDR3 is 12 amino acids. With 1 base removed from V and 7 bases from J, the gap between germline ends came to 10 bases. The CDR3 here is CAWSDRVVGYTF. In nucleotides, the CDR3 is TGTGCCTGGAGTGACAGGGTTGTTGGCTACACCTTC.

The rearrangement links TRBV19 to TRBJ1-4; possible D gene TRBD1, 6 bases. Trimming stripped 8 bases from V and 8 bases from J, with 15 bases between. Germline V lookup: CDR1 LNHDA, CDR2 SQIVND (reference sequence). The CDR3 contains 13 residues. Here the CDR3 reads CASAKNRAEKLFF. DNA of the CDR3: TGTGCCAGTGCGAAGAACAGGGCCGAAAAACTGTTTTTT.

Only a few counts were recorded for this clone. CDR3 loop: CASSPDSGANVLTF. The CDR3 DNA follows: TGTGCCAGCAGTCCAGACTCTGGGGCCAACGTCCTGACTTTC. The V and J genes are TRBV25-1 and TRBJ2-6; no clear D gene. CDR3 length: 14 amino acids. Germline assignment: CDR1 MGHDK and CDR2 SYGVNS. V dropped 5 bases and J dropped 0 bases, with 5 bases sitting between them.

The rearrangement uses TRBV27 and TRBJ2-3; 11 bases fit TRBD2. Germline-derived CDR1 and CDR2 are MNHEY and SMNVEV (reference sequence). The CDR3 has 16 residues. With V trimmed by 8 bases and J by 0 bases, 7 bases remained unmatched. In DNA form, the CDR3 reads TGTGCCAGCCGCTCTGGACTAGCGGGTAGCACAGATACGCAGTATTTT. Amino acid sequence: CASRSGLAGSTDTQYF.

The gene calls are TRBV11-2 and TRBJ1-1, with unresolved D. CDR1 is SGHAT, CDR2 FQNNGV, per germline. This CDR3 comprises 15 residues. The V gene lost 2 bases and the J gene lost 0 bases, with 10 bases spanning the gap. CDR3 in amino acids: CASSLWGGLNTEAFF. CDR3 in DNA: TGTGCCAGCAGCTTATGGGGAGGTTTGAACACTGAAGCTTTCTTT. Combining the CDR3 with reference TRBV11-2 and TRBJ1-1 gives the whole variable domain EAGVAQSPRYKIIEKRQSVAFWCNPISGHATLYWYQQILGQGPKLLIQFQNNGVVDDSQLPKDRFSAERLKGVDSTLKIQPAKLEDSAVYLCASSLWGGLNTEAFFGQGTRLTVV.

The chain has TRBV5-1 and TRBJ1-1; 8 bases line up with TRBD1. Germline CDR1 SGHRS, CDR2 YFSETQ. Unmatched junction bases numbered 3, after V lost 4 bases and J lost 4 bases. The length of the CDR3 is 13 residues. CDR3 sequence: CASSQQGGTEAFF. CDR3 in DNA: TGCGCCAGCAGCCAACAGGGGGGCACTGAAGCTTTCTTT. Using reference TRBV5-1 and TRBJ1-1 for the parts outside the CDR3, the full variable domain is KAGVTQTPRYLIKTRGQQVTLSCSPISGHRSVSWYQQTPGQGLQFLFEYFSETQRNKGNFPGRFSGRQFSNSRSEMNVSTLELGDSALYLCASSQQGGTEAFFGQGTRLTVV.

The chain uses TRBV5-6 and TRBJ2-3; unclear D gene. The germline V gene encodes CDR1 SGHDT and CDR2 YYEEEE. Trimming shortened V by 1 base and J by 2 bases, and 8 bases separated the two germline ends. The CDR3 is 14 amino acids. CDR3 coding DNA: TGTGCCAGCAGCTTGTTACCTAACACAGATACGCAGTATTTT. Translation gives CASSLLPNTDTQYF.

The chain carries TRBV6-6 and TRBJ1-5; 10 bases align to TRBD1. CDR1 and CDR2 (germline): MNHNY, SVGAGI (reference sequence). The CDR3 is made up of 16 amino acids. The V and J ends lost 5 bases and 5 bases, in that order; junction bases with no gene match: 9. CDR3 residues: CASSPAGQGIDQPQHF. CDR3 nucleotide sequence: TGTGCCAGCAGTCCCGCGGGACAGGGGATAGATCAGCCCCAGCATTTT.

The chain combines TRBV30 with TRBJ2-5; possible D gene TRBD1, 6 bases. Germline lookup yields CDR1 GTSNPN and CDR2 SVGIG (reference sequence). The CDR3 has 14 residues. Trimming took 0 bases from V and 5 from J, leaving 13 bases between them. CDR3 residues: CAWSVRRGWETQYF. CDR3 DNA: TGTGCCTGGAGTGTACGCAGGGGATGGGAGACCCAGTACTTC.

The chain has TRBV9 and TRBJ2-5; a weak D match, TRBD2 (6 bases). Germline V CDR1 and CDR2: SGDLS, YYNGEE. Trimming cost V 3 bases and J 3 bases, with 6 bases left between them. The CDR3 loop spans 12 amino acids. The CDR3 coding sequence is TGTGCCAGCAGCGGGACTAAAGAGACCCAGTACTTC. Translating gives CASSGTKETQYF.

This chain uses TRBV7-9 with TRBJ2-7; TRBD2 might be the D (5 bases). This CDR3 region has 14 residues. Trimming took 3 bases from V and 3 from J, leaving 12 bases between them. Germline V gives CDR1 SEHNR, CDR2 FQNEAQ (reference sequence). As DNA, the CDR3 is TGTGCCAGCAGCTTTGGACGGGAATTCTACGAGCAGTACTTC. This gives the protein CASSFGREFYEQYF.

Worth noting for this clone: In the same sample, other DNA sequences code for this CDR3. The chain carries TRBV19 and TRBJ2-2; 11 bases are a match to TRBD2. J lost 0 bases, V lost 4 bases, and 1 base had no gene match. This CDR3 has 16 amino acids. Germline CDR1 LNHDA, CDR2 SQIVND (reference sequence). This CDR3 is CASSTGLAANTGELFF. For the CDR3, the DNA is TGTGCCAGTAGTACGGGACTAGCGGCGAACACCGGGGAGCTGTTTTTT.

This chain links TRBV2 with TRBJ2-1; no clear D gene. The CDR3 is made up of 14 amino acids. The germline V and J ends were trimmed by 7 bases and 4 bases, with 14 bases remaining between them. Germline CDR1 SNHLY, CDR2 FYNNEI. The CDR3 sequence: CASTARVGYNEQFF. The CDR3 nucleotides read TGTGCCAGCACAGCCCGGGTTGGGTACAATGAGCAGTTCTTC. Complete variable domain (other parts from reference TRBV2 and TRBJ2-1): EPEVTQTPSHQVTQMGQEVILRCVPISNHLYFYWYRQILGQKVEFLVSFYNNEISEKSEIFDDQFSVERPDGSNFTLKIRSTKLEDSAMYFCASTARVGYNEQFFGPGTRLTVL.

This rearrangement joins TRBV29-1 to TRBJ1-2, with 7 bases that match TRBD1. The CDR3 length is 12 residues. The germline V gene has CDR1 SQVTM and CDR2 ANQGSEA. V shed 0 bases, J shed 7 bases, and the junction held 2 bases outside the gene matches. The CDR3 here is CSVEDNRGGYTF. DNA for the CDR3: TGCAGCGTTGAAGACAACAGGGGTGGCTACACCTTC.

V gene TRBV5-1 combines with J gene TRBJ2-3; TRBD1 matches 7 bases. V trimming: 4 bases; J trimming: 4 bases; junction bases outside the gene matches: 6. CDR3 size: 14 residues. CDR1 SGHRS and CDR2 YFSETQ come from the germline V gene. The DNA of the CDR3 is TGCGCCAGCAGCCAAAGGACAGGCTCAGATACGCAGTATTTT. Translated: CASSQRTGSDTQYF.

The chain has TRBV9 and TRBJ2-1, with 11 bases identical to TRBD2. CDR1 and CDR2 from the germline V gene are SGDLS and YYNGEE. CDR3 length: 16 residues. Trimming removed 0 bases from V and 5 bases from J; junction bases left unmatched: 4. CDR3 residues: CASSVALAGANNEQFF. CDR3 coding DNA: TGTGCCAGCAGCGTAGCACTAGCGGGAGCAAACAATGAGCAGTTCTTC.

The chain recombines TRBV6-5 with TRBJ1-1, with TRBD1 matching 7 bases. The germline V gene has CDR1 MNHEY and CDR2 SVGAGI. V trimming: 5 bases; J trimming: 0 bases; junction bases outside the gene matches: 6. This CDR3 comprises 15 residues. DNA for the CDR3: TGTGCCAGCAGTCCGGGGACAGAGATGAACACTGAAGCTTTCTTT. Translated: CASSPGTEMNTEAFF.

The chain couples TRBV19 to TRBJ1-1, with 8 bases matching TRBD1. CDR1 is LNHDA and CDR2 is SQIVND in the germline V gene (reference sequence). Unmatched junction bases numbered 6, after V lost 7 bases and J lost 5 bases. CDR3 length: 13 residues. The CDR3 DNA reads TGTGCCAGTAATCCTCAGGGGGCAACTGAAGCTTTCTTT. Translated: CASNPQGATEAFF.